This T cell receptor (beta chain) was captured in a study of blood T cell repertoires in COVID-19. The protocol was immunoSEQ multiplex PCR, while the TCRdb copy is restricted to in-frame clones and leaves out a portion. The repertoire holds roughly 260,000 clones, with about nine tenths as singletons. Either two negative PCRs, clearance, or symptom resolution qualified Cohort 3 donors as recovered. The table lists this clone with a count of one. This CDR3 is built from 13 residues. In germline, CDR1 is SGDLS, CDR2 YYNGEE. With 2 bases removed from V and 2 bases from J, the gap between germline ends came to 8 bases.

The rearrangement joins TRBV9 to TRBJ2-7, with D perhaps TRBD1 (5 bases). The sequence came from a woman aged 18-35 years who had recovered from COVID-19. Sequenced input: PBMCs or T cells enriched from blood (not recorded which). The CDR3 loop reads CASSVDSAYEQYF. CDR3 sequence (DNA): TGTGCCAGCAGCGTTGACAGTGCCTACGAGCAGTACTTC.